This T cell receptor beta chain appears in the sequencing data of a study of blood T cell repertoires in COVID-19. V gave up 2 bases and J gave up 4 bases, with 7 bases separating them. Germline V gene lookup returns CDR1 SGHTA and CDR2 FQGTGA. The CDR3 spans 13 residues. The method was immunoSEQ multiplex PCR; TCRdb's version includes in-frame clones alone and lacks a portion of them. The repertoire has some 170,000 clones, over 75% of them found once; the top ten carry approximately 10%. The specimen was peripheral blood. The V call is TRBV7-3, the J call TRBJ2-3; D ambiguous. This sequence originates from a human donor in a cohort sampled during active COVID-19. The DNA of the CDR3 is TGTGCCAGCAGCTTAGAGATCGCAGATACGCAGTATTTT. Amino acids: CASSLEIADTQYF.